The 15 T cell receptor beta chains below were found in one sample sequenced in a study of blood T cell repertoires in COVID-19 (dated by TCRdb to the early 2020s). Library method: the immunoSEQ multiplex PCR assay. This immuneACCESS table, as held by TCRdb, lists in-frame sequences with V and J called but not all clones. Of the missing ones, under half trace to an unresolved V gene in checked studies; the others have no known cause. This sample lists around 290,000 clones; 86% were detected once. The top ten hold around 13% of the sample. The sequenced sample consisted of peripheral blood. The receptors originated from a woman in her 70s with COVID-19, enrolled during active disease.

The genes are TRBV6-6 and TRBJ2-7; D is unclear. Germline CDR1 and CDR2: MNHNY and SVGAGI (reference sequence). Trimming removed 2 bases at V and 2 bases at J, with 16 bases between. This CDR3 spans 16 amino acids. In DNA form, the CDR3 reads TGTGCCAGCAGTTACACGTTTACTACCCGGGCCTACGAGCAGTACTTC. This sequence encodes CASSYTFTTRAYEQYF.

This sequence joins TRBV28 and TRBJ1-3, with 10 bases aligning to TRBD1. V lost 2 bases to trimming and J lost 4 bases; unmatched junction nucleotides: 14. CDR1 is MDHEN, CDR2 SYDVKM, per germline. The CDR3 has 19 amino acids. The CDR3 DNA is TGTGCCAGCAGTTTAGATGGACCCGGGACAGGGGTGGTGGGAAACACCATATATTTT. It yields the protein CASSLDGPGTGVVGNTIYF.

This clone appeared a few times. The V call is TRBV5-1, the J call TRBJ2-3; 8 nucleotides agree with TRBD2. J lost 2 bases, V lost 0 bases, and 5 bases had no gene match. Germline V gene sequence: CDR1 SGHRS, CDR2 YFSETQ. This CDR3 comprises 16 residues. In DNA form, the CDR3 reads TGCGCCAGCAGCTTGGCTTTAGCGGGGTTCACAGATACGCAGTATTTT. It translates to CASSLALAGFTDTQYF.

This sequence joins TRBV7-6 and TRBJ2-2; 10 nucleotides align to TRBD1. The V segment lost 5 bases and the J segment 7 bases; nucleotides outside the gene matches: 7. The CDR3 is made up of 15 amino acids. Germline values: CDR1 SGHVS, CDR2 FNYEAQ. The CDR3 is CASSHRDRGGGELFF. CDR3 nucleotide sequence: TGTGCCAGCAGCCACCGGGACAGGGGTGGCGGGGAGCTGTTTTTT. Full variable domain (missing parts from reference TRBV7-6 and TRBJ2-2): GAGVSQSPRYKVTKRGQDVALRCDPISGHVSLYWYRQALGQGPEFLTYFNYEAQQDKSGLPNDRFSAERPEGSISTLTIQRTEQRDSAMYRCASSHRDRGGGELFFGEGSRLTVL.

The V call is TRBV5-5, the J call TRBJ1-1; D is uncertain. This CDR3 has 13 amino acids. Trimming removed 4 bases at V and 3 bases at J, with 10 bases between. Germline V lookup: CDR1 SGHKS, CDR2 YYEKEE (reference sequence). CDR3 in DNA: TGTGCCAGCAGCCGCTCGGGTGACACTGAAGCTTTCTTT. The encoded protein is CASSRSGDTEAFF.

This chain joins TRBV9 and TRBJ2-1; 7 bases match TRBD2. The CDR3 totals 15 residues. With 0 bases clipped from V and 6 bases from J, the junction kept 6 bases outside the gene matches. Germline V gives CDR1 SGDLS, CDR2 YYNGEE. The chain's CDR3 is CASSVGAGTTNEQFF. The CDR3 DNA sequence: TGTGCCAGCAGCGTAGGGGCGGGGACTACCAATGAGCAGTTCTTC.

This clone has only one observation. V is TRBV7-2 and J is TRBJ1-2; the match to TRBD1 covers 12 bases. There are 17 residues in the CDR3. Germline CDR1 SGHTA, CDR2 FQGNSA. After removal of 5 bases from V and 2 bases from J, the junction contained 9 bases not matched to a gene. The CDR3 region has the DNA TGTGCCAGCAGCCGGGGACAGGGGGCGCATTTCAACTATGGCTACACCTTC. It encodes CASSRGQGAHFNYGYTF.

The V gene is TRBV5-1, the J gene TRBJ1-3; a weak D match, TRBD1 (6 bases). The CDR3 is made up of 16 amino acids. Germline CDR1 is SGHRS and CDR2 is YFSETQ. V lost 4 bases to trimming and J lost 0 bases, with 14 bases between them. DNA for the CDR3: TGCGCCAGCAGCCGGGGGGACACGAACTCTGGAAACACCATATATTTT. This encodes CASSRGDTNSGNTIYF.

The rearrangement links TRBV7-2 to TRBJ2-3, with a possible D match to TRBD2 (6 bases). With 5 bases removed from V and 11 bases from J, the gap between germline ends came to 17 bases. This CDR3 spans 13 amino acids. Per germline, CDR1 SGHTA and CDR2 FQGNSA. The CDR3 nucleotides read TGTGCCAGCAGCACCCCGGGACTTGGGGGGCAGTATTTT. This gives the protein CASSTPGLGGQYF.

This chain connects TRBV24-1 to TRBJ2-3, with 9 bases that match TRBD1. V lost 2 bases, J lost 8 bases, and 10 bases stayed unmatched. The germline V gene encodes CDR1 KGHDR and CDR2 SFDVKD. The CDR3 contains 16 residues. The CDR3 is CATSDSVPGQGPTQYF. The CDR3 region has the DNA TGTGCCACCAGTGATTCGGTCCCGGGACAGGGCCCTACGCAGTATTTT.

Of note for this clone: Mismatch with germline at one junction end may stem from a read error. The chain combines TRBV5-6 with TRBJ1-2, with a possible D match to TRBD1 (5 bases). The germline V gene encodes CDR1 SGHDT and CDR2 YYEEEE. The CDR3 has 11 amino acids. This CDR3 reads CASRMGLAEAF. CDR3 DNA sequence: TGTGCCAGCAGGATGGGGCTTGCCGAGGCCTTC.

Here the CDR3 DNA reads TGCAGCCCCGGACACCGGAACACTGAAGCTTTCTTT. This translates into CSPGHRNTEAFF. This chain links TRBV29-1 with TRBJ1-1; tentatively, D is TRBD1 (5 bases). The germline V gene encodes CDR1 SQVTM and CDR2 ANQGSEA. V lost 8 bases and J 1 base, leaving 11 bases between the germline ends. The CDR3 covers 12 residues.

The V gene is TRBV6-5, the J gene TRBJ1-3; no clear D gene. Germline V lookup: CDR1 MNHEY, CDR2 SVGAGI. CDR3 length: 13 residues. V was cut by 6 bases and J by 4 bases, with 10 bases left in between. CDR3 nucleotides: TGTGCCAGCAGCATAACCGCGGGAAACACCATATATTTT. Its protein product is CASSITAGNTIYF.

The V and J genes are TRBV21-1 and TRBJ2-5; TRBD2, the table's D call, lacks a check against the DNA. TRBV21-1 is flagged as a pseudogene. This CDR3 is 18 amino acids long. CDR3 region: CASILGTSVPQGGETQYF. The CDR3 DNA follows: TGTGCCAGCATTCTCGGGACTAGCGTGCCCCAGGGGGGGGAGACCCAGTACTTC.

In the case of this clone: This specimen includes other DNA sequences encoding the same CDR3. The rearrangement joins TRBV14 to TRBJ2-1; 7 bases map to TRBD1. Trimming cost V 0 bases and J 4 bases; bases outside gene matches: 3. Germline CDR1 SGHDN, CDR2 FVKESK. The CDR3 runs 15 residues. CDR3 region: CASSQEAGGYNEQFF. The CDR3 region has the DNA TGTGCCAGCAGCCAAGAGGCAGGGGGTTACAATGAGCAGTTCTTC.